This TCR beta chain was recorded in a study of blood T cell repertoires in COVID-19. The V gene's germline CDR1 is KGHDR and CDR2 SFDVKD. There are 15 residues in the CDR3. V lost 6 bases to trimming and J lost 5 bases; unmatched junction nucleotides: 7. Followed longitudinally, the Seattle patients had been enrolled during active infection. This table comes from immunoSEQ multiplex PCR, and its TCRdb copy is limited to in-frame clones, with some not included. The sample has more than 300,000 clones, roughly 88% seen once. The V call is TRBV24-1, the J call TRBJ2-1; 9 bases match TRBD1. Specimen: peripheral blood. This clonotype was obtained from a woman aged 25-40 years with COVID-19, enrolled during active disease. CDR3 nucleotides: TGTGCCACCAGTTTGTCGGGACAGGGCGACAATGAGCAGTTCTTC. Translation: CATSLSGQGDNEQFF.